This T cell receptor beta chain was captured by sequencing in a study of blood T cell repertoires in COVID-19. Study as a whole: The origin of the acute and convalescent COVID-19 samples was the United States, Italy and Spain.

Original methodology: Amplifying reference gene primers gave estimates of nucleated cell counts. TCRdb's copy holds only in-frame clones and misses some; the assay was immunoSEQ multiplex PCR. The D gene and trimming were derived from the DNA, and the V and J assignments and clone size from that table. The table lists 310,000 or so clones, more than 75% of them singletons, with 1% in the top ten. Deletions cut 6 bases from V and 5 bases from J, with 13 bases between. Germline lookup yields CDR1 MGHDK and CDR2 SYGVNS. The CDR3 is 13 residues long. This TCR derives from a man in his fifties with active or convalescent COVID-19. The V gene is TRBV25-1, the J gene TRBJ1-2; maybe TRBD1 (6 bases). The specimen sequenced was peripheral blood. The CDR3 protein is CASSLTGTYGYTF. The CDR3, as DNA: TGTGCCAGCAGCCTCACCGGGACATATGGCTACACCTTC.